A single sample gave rise to the 31 T cell receptor beta chains below, sequenced in a study of human T cells and chemical hapten exposure. The sample's time point: patch test 1, 2 weeks after DPC sensitization. Indicated treatment: therapeutic diphenylcyclopropenone sensitization with weekly scalp DPC. Total RNA came from unfractionated whole blood. Via MiXCR, TCRdb re-called the RACE reads, giving one row per CDR3 protein. The sample yields 50,000 or so distinct CDR3 sequences, 11% seen once. Sequenced material: whole blood, taken in connection with sensitization to the hapten diphenylcyclopropenone (DPC). Receptors were obtained from a middle-aged woman with alopecia areata. Some clones in this sample may be carry-over from other donors' samples.

The chain links TRBV7-9 to TRBJ2-7; TRBD1 agrees at 7 bases. From germline, CDR1 is SEHNR and CDR2 FQNEAQ (reference sequence). The V and J ends lost 1 base and 6 bases, in that order; junction bases with no gene match: 9. This CDR3 spans 15 amino acids. The CDR3 coding sequence is TGTGCCAGCAGCTTAGGAGGCAGGGGGTGGGCCGAGCAGTACTTC. Protein sequence: CASSLGGRGWAEQYF. The full variable domain, in which reference TRBV7-9 and TRBJ2-7 provide the parts outside the CDR3, is DTGVSQNPRHKITKRGQNVTFRCDPISEHNRLYWYRQTLGQGPEFLTYFQNEAQLEKSRLLSDRFSAERPKGSFSTLEIQRTEQGDSAMYLCASSLGGRGWAEQYFGPGTRLTVT.

The J gene is TRBJ2-3, the V gene TRBV4-1; D may be TRBD1 or TRBD2 (5 bases each). CDR3 size: 14 residues. Per germline, CDR1 MGHRA and CDR2 YSYEKL. V was trimmed by 3 bases and J by 4 bases, leaving 11 bases between them. CDR3 nucleotides: TGCGCCAGCAGCCATCCTGTGGGGGCAGATACGCAGTATTTT. Residues: CASSHPVGADTQYF.

This clonotype has a handful of counts. V is TRBV5-1 and J is TRBJ1-3; 8 nucleotides agree with TRBD1. V lost 3 bases and J lost 0; bases outside the gene matches: 2. The CDR3 spans 15 residues. Germline assignment: CDR1 SGHRS and CDR2 YFSETQ. The CDR3 nucleotides read TGCGCCAGCAGCTCTACAGGGGGCTCTGGAAACACCATATATTTT. This codes for CASSSTGGSGNTIYF.

The chain employs TRBV5-1 and TRBJ2-3; 13 bases map to TRBD2. From germline, CDR1 is SGHRS and CDR2 YFSETQ. The CDR3 has 18 residues. V shed 4 bases and J 2 bases; nucleotides not matched to a gene: 10. The CDR3 loop reads CASSPLGTSGTITDTQYF. The CDR3, as DNA: TGCGCCAGCAGCCCACTGGGGACTAGCGGGACTATCACAGATACGCAGTATTTT.

V and J are TRBV30 and TRBJ2-2, with D possibly called TRBD1 or TRBD2 (7 bases each). Germline CDR1 and CDR2: GTSNPN and SVGIG (reference sequence). There are 12 residues in the CDR3. V lost 5 bases and J 6 bases, leaving 10 bases between the germline ends. The CDR3 coding sequence is TGTGCCTGGTCAGGGGGGGCCGGGGAGCTGTTTTTT. It codes for CAWSGGAGELFF.

In this sample, this clonotype turned up a few times. The chain is built from TRBV28 and TRBJ1-2; D remains ambiguous. Trimming removed 2 bases from V and 4 bases from J, with 5 bases in between. Germline V gene data show CDR1 as MDHEN and CDR2 as SYDVKM. The CDR3 contains 12 residues. CDR3 in amino acids: CASSLNAYGYTF. In nucleotides, the CDR3 is TGTGCCAGCAGTTTAAACGCCTATGGCTACACCTTC.

A few counts support this clonotype. The chain uses TRBV20-1 and TRBJ2-3, with D uncertain. CDR3 size: 15 residues. Germline CDR1 and CDR2: DFQATT and SNEGSKA (reference sequence). Trimming left V 5 bases short and J 6 bases short, with 21 bases between. This CDR3 reads CSAAEAPSGSDTQYF. CDR3 sequence (DNA): TGCAGTGCTGCCGAGGCTCCTTCGGGCTCCGATACGCAGTATTTT.

This clonotype was seen a few times. The chain couples TRBV5-1 to TRBJ2-2; TRBD2 might be the D (6 bases). The germline V gene has CDR1 SGHRS and CDR2 YFSETQ. The CDR3 extends over 15 amino acids. V was shortened by 0 bases and J by 4 bases, with 10 bases between the two germline ends. For the CDR3, the DNA is TGCGCCAGCAGCTTGGCGGGGGTCGGCACCGGGGAGCTGTTTTTT. It is translated as CASSLAGVGTGELFF.

The J gene is TRBJ1-2, the V gene TRBV18; 8 bases agree with TRBD1. The length of the CDR3 is 14 residues. V shed 3 bases and J 4 bases; nucleotides not matched to a gene: 4. The germline gives CDR1 KGHSH, CDR2 LQKENI. DNA for the CDR3: TGTGCCAGCTCACCCGGGACAGGCACCTATGGCTACACCTTC. As protein: CASSPGTGTYGYTF.

The rearrangement links TRBV11-2 to TRBJ2-1; D is perhaps TRBD2 (6 bases). The germline CDR1 and CDR2 sequences are SGHAT and FQNNGV. The CDR3 loop spans 14 amino acids. The ends were cut back, 8 bases at V and 6 bases at J, with 17 bases in the middle. The CDR3 region has the DNA TGTGCCAGCCTCGACCGGGAGAGGGGCAATGAGCAGTTCTTC. It codes for CASLDRERGNEQFF.

This clonotype was picked up a small number of times. The rearrangement uses TRBV7-9 and TRBJ2-1, with 10 nucleotides matching TRBD1. The CDR3 loop spans 15 amino acids. The V gene end was trimmed by 4 bases and the J gene end by 5 bases; junction bases not matched to a gene: 5. Germline lookup yields CDR1 SEHNR and CDR2 FQNEAQ (reference sequence). CDR3 region: CASSSGTGAHNEQFF. The DNA of the CDR3 is TGTGCCAGCAGCTCCGGGACAGGGGCTCACAATGAGCAGTTCTTC.

In its sample, this clonotype was seen many times. The genes are TRBV18 and TRBJ2-1; 7 bases map to TRBD1. V shed 2 bases and J 9 bases; nucleotides not matched to a gene: 10. The CDR3 runs 15 residues. CDR1 and CDR2 (germline): KGHSH, LQKENI. The CDR3 here is CASSPGNRGYAEQFF. The CDR3 region has the DNA TGTGCCAGCTCACCAGGAAACAGGGGATACGCTGAGCAGTTCTTC.

The rearrangement joins TRBV5-1 to TRBJ2-6; 11 nucleotides agree with TRBD1. CDR1 is SGHRS and CDR2 is YFSETQ in the germline V gene. CDR3 size: 18 residues. J gave up 2 bases and V 4 bases, and 8 bases lay outside the gene matches. The CDR3 DNA reads as TGCGCCAGCAGCCCACTGGGACAGGGGGAGCCTGGGGCCAACGTCCTGACTTTC. It yields the protein CASSPLGQGEPGANVLTF.

This clonotype came up many times. This chain links TRBV28 with TRBJ2-5; the match to TRBD1 covers 7 bases. This CDR3 spans 15 amino acids. Germline lookup yields CDR1 MDHEN and CDR2 SYDVKM. The trim removed 5 bases at V and 2 bases at J, leaving 8 bases unmatched. The CDR3 sequence is CASSASGTVQETQYF. For the CDR3, the DNA is TGTGCCAGCAGTGCCTCCGGGACAGTACAAGAGACCCAGTACTTC.

This chain links TRBV6-5 with TRBJ2-4; D ambiguous. This CDR3 is built from 14 residues. The germline V gene encodes CDR1 MNHEY and CDR2 SVGAGI. Trimming stripped 0 bases from V and 7 bases from J, with 10 bases between. This chain's CDR3 is CASSYSIPANIQYF. CDR3 bases: TGTGCCAGCAGTTACTCTATTCCGGCGAACATTCAGTACTTC.

The sample holds many counts of this clonotype. The CDR3, as DNA: TGCAGTGCTAAGACGGGAGAAGGTCAATCCTACAATGAGCAGTTCTTC. Protein sequence: CSAKTGEGQSYNEQFF. This chain links TRBV20-1 with TRBJ2-1, with D possibly TRBD2 on 6 matching bases. Germline-derived CDR1 and CDR2 are DFQATT and SNEGSKA (reference sequence). With 4 bases removed from V and 1 base from J, the gap between germline ends came to 17 bases. CDR3 length equals 16 residues.

This clonotype was counted between two and nine times. The chain employs TRBV4-3 and TRBJ2-1, with D possibly TRBD2 on 6 matching bases. This CDR3 is 16 amino acids long. CDR1 is LGHNA, CDR2 YSLEER, per germline. The V and J ends lost 5 bases and 0 bases respectively, with 14 bases between them. The CDR3: CASSKGSGGSYNEQFF. The CDR3 nucleotides read TGCGCCAGCAGCAAAGGGTCCGGGGGCTCCTACAATGAGCAGTTCTTC.

This clonotype was detected a few times. The rearrangement joins TRBV12-3 or TRBV12-4 to TRBJ1-1, with D perhaps TRBD1 (6 bases). The CDR3 runs 14 residues. V was clipped by 2 bases and J by 6 bases, with 13 bases between them. CDR3 residues: CASSLQGRVSEAFF. As DNA, the CDR3 is TGTGCCAGCAGTTTACAGGGGCGGGTGTCTGAAGCTTTCTTT.

This clonotype was detected ten times or more. This chain links TRBV18 with TRBJ2-7; D unresolved. The CDR3 totals 15 residues. V was cut by 3 bases and J by 3 bases, with 15 bases left in between. Germline loops: CDR1 KGHSH, CDR2 LQKENI. CDR3 residues: CASSPPVSVVYEQYF. The CDR3, as DNA: TGTGCCAGCTCACCCCCCGTTTCGGTGGTCTACGAGCAGTACTTC.

This clonotype was observed at least ten times. This chain links TRBV6-5 with TRBJ1-4, with 7 bases that match TRBD1. Germline values: CDR1 MNHEY, CDR2 SVGAGI. V was pared by 7 bases and J by 3 bases, with 8 bases of the junction left unmatched. CDR3 length equals 15 residues. CDR3 region: CASKITGASNEKLFF. The CDR3 bases are TGTGCCAGCAAGATAACAGGGGCGTCTAATGAAAAACTGTTTTTT.

This clonotype was picked up a small number of times. This chain joins TRBV20-1 and TRBJ1-2; 9 positions agree with TRBD1. Germline CDR1 and CDR2: DFQATT and SNEGSKA (reference sequence). With 6 bases clipped from V and 8 bases from J, the junction kept 13 bases outside the gene matches. This CDR3 comprises 14 residues. The CDR3 is CSAVWDRAGQGYTF. The CDR3 DNA sequence: TGCAGTGCCGTGTGGGACAGGGCTGGCCAAGGCTACACCTTC.

This clonotype was counted many times. The J gene is TRBJ1-4, the V gene TRBV6-2 or TRBV6-3, with D possibly matching TRBD1 (6 bases). Looked up from germline, CDR1 is MNHEY and CDR2 is SVGEGT. V was trimmed by 3 bases and J by 0 bases, leaving 11 bases between them. The length of the CDR3 is 16 residues. CDR3 loop: CASSYGGRATNEKLFF. In DNA, the CDR3 is TGTGCCAGCAGTTATGGGGGGCGAGCAACTAATGAAAAACTGTTTTTT.

J is TRBJ1-6 and V is TRBV10-3; D uncertain. The V gene lost 5 bases and the J gene lost 0 bases, with 8 bases spanning the gap. This CDR3 has 15 residues. Germline V gene sequence: CDR1 ENHRY, CDR2 SYGVKD. This CDR3 reads CAISPGSSYNSPLHF. The CDR3 DNA reads as TGTGCCATCAGTCCCGGGAGCTCCTATAATTCACCCCTCCACTTT.

A few counts support this clonotype. J is TRBJ2-3 and V is TRBV30, with D possibly matching TRBD1 (5 bases). The CDR3 has 14 amino acids. The V gene lost 1 base and the J gene lost 2 bases, with 10 bases spanning the gap. The germline gives CDR1 GTSNPN, CDR2 SVGIG (reference sequence). CDR3 sequence: CAWSEGRLTDTQYF. The CDR3 DNA reads as TGTGCCTGGAGTGAGGGGCGGCTCACAGATACGCAGTATTTT.

This clonotype came up many times. V gene TRBV27 combines with J gene TRBJ1-5; the D gene is possibly TRBD1 (6 bases). The germline V gene has CDR1 MNHEY and CDR2 SMNVEV (reference sequence). V was pared by 2 bases and J by 3 bases, with 11 bases between. This CDR3 is 15 amino acids long. Here the CDR3 reads CASSLGTTNNQPQHF. DNA for the CDR3: TGTGCCAGCAGTTTAGGGACAACTAACAATCAGCCCCAGCATTTT.

This clonotype has only a few counts. The chain uses TRBV18 and TRBJ2-3, with TRBD1 matching 10 bases. The CDR3 length is 15 residues. Germline trimming cut 3 bases from V and 7 bases from J; bases unmatched to any gene: 7. CDR1 is KGHSH and CDR2 is LQKENI in the germline V gene. The CDR3, as DNA: TGTGCCAGCTCACCCCCGGGACAGGGGCCGTATACGCAGTATTTT. Amino acids: CASSPPGQGPYTQYF.

A few counts support this clonotype. This sequence joins TRBV4-3 and TRBJ2-3, with unresolved D. The CDR3 has 15 amino acids. Germline V gene lookup returns CDR1 LGHNA and CDR2 YSLEER. Trimming took 0 bases from V and 0 from J, leaving 7 bases between them. CDR3 in amino acids: CASSQDDGSTDTQYF. The CDR3 bases are TGCGCCAGCAGCCAAGATGACGGAAGCACAGATACGCAGTATTTT.

The chain employs TRBV6-5 and TRBJ1-2, with D perhaps TRBD1 (5 bases). The CDR3 totals 13 residues. Germline V CDR1 and CDR2: MNHEY, SVGAGI. Trimming cost V 7 bases and J 6 bases, with 15 bases left between them. CDR3 in amino acids: CASTHGGGDGYTF. The CDR3, as DNA: TGTGCCAGCACCCACGGGGGGGGTGATGGCTACACCTTC.

This clonotype was picked up a small number of times. This chain uses TRBV18 with TRBJ2-3; D call uncertain. The germline V and J ends were trimmed by 0 bases and 0 bases, with 10 bases remaining between them. CDR1 and CDR2 (germline): KGHSH, LQKENI. The length of the CDR3 is 16 residues. The CDR3 nucleotides are TGTGCCAGCTCACCACCCAGGCAAGCTAGCACAGATACGCAGTATTTT. This codes for CASSPPRQASTDTQYF.

Many counts were recorded for this clonotype. The V gene is TRBV7-8, the J gene TRBJ2-5, with D tentatively TRBD1 (7 bases). V shed 3 bases and J shed 2 bases, with 16 bases lying between them. This CDR3 comprises 16 residues. Germline-derived CDR1 and CDR2 are SGHVS and FQNEAQ. CDR3 sequence (DNA): TGTGCCAGCAGCTTCGCAGCGACAGGGAGGCAAGAGACCCAGTACTTC. It yields the protein CASSFAATGRQETQYF.

This clonotype was recorded many times. This chain links TRBV5-1 with TRBJ2-1; possibly TRBD2 for D (5 bases). The V end lost 4 bases, the J end lost 0 bases, and 14 bases lay between the germline ends. Germline CDR1 SGHRS, CDR2 YFSETQ. The CDR3 extends over 16 amino acids. The CDR3 nucleotides are TGCGCCAGCAGCCCCGGAGGTCACAGCTCCTACAATGAGCAGTTCTTC. Protein: CASSPGGHSSYNEQFF.